This TCR beta chain stems from a study of human T cells and chemical hapten exposure. For the study at large: Weekly scalp doses of diphenylcyclopropenone were given to patients during the roughly 25-week study.

Study observations and caveats: There were significantly more large CDR3 similarity clusters among expanded TCRs than among controls. DPC sensitization did not alter TCRs above 1 in 1000 frequency.

Germline V CDR1 and CDR2: KGHSH, LQKENI. Trimming removed 1 base at V and 3 bases at J, with 10 bases between. CDR3 size: 14 residues. TCRdb independently ran MiXCR on the RACE reads; one entry per CDR3 protein. The sample records roughly 380,000 distinct CDR3 sequences, roughly 5% being singletons. In this sample, this clonotype turned up many times. The antigen remains unidentified. Time point indicated: patch test 1, 2 weeks after DPC sensitization. The treatment is: therapeutic diphenylcyclopropenone sensitization with weekly scalp DPC. The V and J genes are TRBV18 and TRBJ2-7; D might be TRBD2 (5 bases). The source material was whole blood, sampled in connection with sensitization to the hapten diphenylcyclopropenone (DPC). The source is a woman aged 50 to 60 with alopecia areata. Some clones in this sample may be carry-over from other donors' samples. The chain's CDR3 is CASSPHSGDYEQYF. The CDR3 region has the DNA TGTGCCAGCTCACCACATTCCGGGGACTACGAGCAGTACTTC.